One sample yielded the 7 T cell receptor beta chains listed below, sequenced in a study of neurological immune-mediated disorders. TCRdb ran MiXCR on the 5' RACE reads and lists one entry per CDR3 protein. The sample holds 66,000 or so distinct CDR3 sequences, around 5.2% seen once. What was sequenced was PBMCs. These receptors were obtained from a woman aged 30 to 39 with multiple sclerosis.

In its sample, this clonotype was seen many times. The rearrangement links TRBV20-1 to TRBJ1-6; D not certain. The CDR3 is made up of 13 amino acids. V was pared by 6 bases and J by 8 bases, with 14 bases between. CDR1 is DFQATT, CDR2 SNEGSKA, per germline (reference sequence). CDR3 sequence reads: CSAMGQAHSPLHF. The DNA of the CDR3 is TGCAGTGCCATGGGCCAGGCCCATTCACCCCTCCACTTT.

This clonotype was seen more than once but under ten times. The junction departs from the called germline gene at one end, perhaps through a read error. The chain links TRBV6-6 to TRBJ1-6, with 9 bases lining up with TRBD1. This CDR3 has 14 amino acids. Germline-derived CDR1 and CDR2 are MNHNY and SVGAGI (reference sequence). CDR3 sequence reads: CASSFRQGDSPLNF. DNA of the CDR3: TGTGCCAGCAGTTTTCGACAGGGGGATTCACCCCTCAACTTT.

This clonotype has at least ten counts. The chain combines TRBV6-5 with TRBJ2-7; 11 bases line up with TRBD2. The CDR3 totals 15 residues. Germline V lookup: CDR1 MNHEY, CDR2 SVGAGI. V shed 6 bases, J shed 1 base, and the junction held 5 bases outside the gene matches. The CDR3 spells CASRNLAGGSYEQYF. CDR3 in DNA: TGTGCCAGCAGGAACCTAGCGGGGGGTTCCTACGAGCAGTACTTC.

This clonotype was seen more than once but under ten times. The rearrangement joins TRBV20-1 to TRBJ2-1; D might be TRBD2 (6 bases). The CDR3 sequence is 14 residues long. Between the trimmed V and J ends, which lost 3 bases and 7 bases, there was a span of 16 bases. Germline V gene sequence: CDR1 DFQATT, CDR2 SNEGSKA (reference sequence). The CDR3 DNA is TGCAGTGCTAGTGGCAAGGGGAGGAGGAATGAGCAGTTCTTC. It yields the protein CSASGKGRRNEQFF.

This clonotype was observed many times. The chain is built from TRBV7-2 and TRBJ2-3; D is uncertain. Germline V gene data show CDR1 as SGHTA and CDR2 as FQGNSA. V was trimmed by 5 bases and J by 2 bases, leaving 14 bases between them. The CDR3 runs to 15 residues. This CDR3 is CASSAFSKTTDTQYF. The CDR3 coding sequence is TGTGCCAGCAGCGCCTTTAGCAAAACCACAGATACGCAGTATTTT.

This clonotype was counted between two and nine times. The rearrangement joins TRBV5-1 to TRBJ1-4; TRBD1 matches 9 bases. With V trimmed by 4 bases and J by 17 bases, 12 bases remained unmatched. In germline, CDR1 is SGHRS, CDR2 YFSETQ. This CDR3 has 13 amino acids. CDR3 protein: CASSRDRGSGHFF. CDR3 in DNA: TGCGCCAGCAGCCGCGACAGGGGGTCAGGGCATTTTTTT.

This clonotype was recorded a few times. At one boundary the junction diverges from the germline segment, which might be a read error. The chain recombines TRBV5-6 with TRBJ1-6, with 8 bases lining up with TRBD1. The germline CDR1 and CDR2 sequences are SGHDT and YYEEEE. The CDR3 spans 15 residues. The DNA of the CDR3 is TGTGCCAGCAGCCAGAGGGACAGGTTGGATTCACCCCTCAACTTT. Translation gives CASSQRDRLDSPLNF.